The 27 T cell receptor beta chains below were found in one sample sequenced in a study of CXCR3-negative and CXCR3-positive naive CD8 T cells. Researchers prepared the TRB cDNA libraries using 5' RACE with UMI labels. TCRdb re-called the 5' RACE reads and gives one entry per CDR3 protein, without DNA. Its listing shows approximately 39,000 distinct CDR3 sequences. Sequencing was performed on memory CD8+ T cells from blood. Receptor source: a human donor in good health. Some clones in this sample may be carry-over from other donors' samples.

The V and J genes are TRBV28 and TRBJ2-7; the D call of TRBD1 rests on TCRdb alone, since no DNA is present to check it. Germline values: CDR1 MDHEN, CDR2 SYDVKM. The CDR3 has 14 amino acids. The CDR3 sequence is CASSPGTSAYEQYF.

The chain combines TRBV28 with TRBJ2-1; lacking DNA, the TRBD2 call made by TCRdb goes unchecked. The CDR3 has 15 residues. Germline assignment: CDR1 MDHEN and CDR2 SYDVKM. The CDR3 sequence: CASSPLAGGKNEQFF.

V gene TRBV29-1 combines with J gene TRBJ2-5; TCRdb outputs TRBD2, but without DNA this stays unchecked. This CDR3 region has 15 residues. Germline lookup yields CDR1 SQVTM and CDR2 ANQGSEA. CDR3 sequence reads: CSVDGLAGTEETQYF. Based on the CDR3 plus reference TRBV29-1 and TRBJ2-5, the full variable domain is SAVISQKPSRDICQRGTSLTIQCQVDSQVTMMFWYRQQPGQSLTLIATANQGSEATYESGFVIDKFPISRPNLTFSTLTVSNMSPEDSSIYLCSVDGLAGTEETQYFGPGTRLLVL.

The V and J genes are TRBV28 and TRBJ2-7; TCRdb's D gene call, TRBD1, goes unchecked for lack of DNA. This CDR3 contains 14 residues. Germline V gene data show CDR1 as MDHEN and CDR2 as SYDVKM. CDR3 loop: CASSYQEGAYEQYF.

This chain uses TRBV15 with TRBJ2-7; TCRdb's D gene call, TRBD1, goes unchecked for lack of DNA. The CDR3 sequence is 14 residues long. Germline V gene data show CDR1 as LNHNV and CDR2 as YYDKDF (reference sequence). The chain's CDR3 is CATKDWDGAYEQYF.

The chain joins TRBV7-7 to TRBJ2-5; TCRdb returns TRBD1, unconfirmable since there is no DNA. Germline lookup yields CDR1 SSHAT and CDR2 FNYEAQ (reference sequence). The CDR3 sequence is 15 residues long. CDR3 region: CASSSPGTGQETQYF.

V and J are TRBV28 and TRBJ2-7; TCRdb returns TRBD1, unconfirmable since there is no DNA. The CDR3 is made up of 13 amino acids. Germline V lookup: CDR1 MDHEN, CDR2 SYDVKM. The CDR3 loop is CASSRGTAYEQYF. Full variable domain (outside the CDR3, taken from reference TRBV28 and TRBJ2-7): DVKVTQSSRYLVKRTGEKVFLECVQDMDHENMFWYRQDPGLGLRLIYFSYDVKMKEKGDIPEGYSVSREKKERFSLILESASTNQTSMYLCASSRGTAYEQYFGPGTRLTVT.

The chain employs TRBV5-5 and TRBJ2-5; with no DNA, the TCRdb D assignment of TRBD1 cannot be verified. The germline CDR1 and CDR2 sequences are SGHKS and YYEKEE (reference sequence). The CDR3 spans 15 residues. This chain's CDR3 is CASSPRDSFQETQYF.

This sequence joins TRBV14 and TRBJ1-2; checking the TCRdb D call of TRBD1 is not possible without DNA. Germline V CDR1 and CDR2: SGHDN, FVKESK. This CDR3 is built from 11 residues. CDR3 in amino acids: CASKTGVGYTF.

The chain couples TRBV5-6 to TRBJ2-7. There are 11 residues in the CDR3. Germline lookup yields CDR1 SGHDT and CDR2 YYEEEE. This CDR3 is CASSLPYEQYF.

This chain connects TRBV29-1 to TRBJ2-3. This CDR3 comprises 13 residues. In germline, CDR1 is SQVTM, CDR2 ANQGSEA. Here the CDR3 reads CSVEPLITDTQYF.

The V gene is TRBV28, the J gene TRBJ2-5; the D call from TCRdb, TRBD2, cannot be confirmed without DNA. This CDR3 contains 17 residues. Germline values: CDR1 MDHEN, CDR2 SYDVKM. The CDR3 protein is CASSKLSGTVYQETQYF.

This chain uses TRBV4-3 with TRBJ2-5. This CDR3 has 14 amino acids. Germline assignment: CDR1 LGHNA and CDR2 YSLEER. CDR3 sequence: CASSQDLGAWTQYF.

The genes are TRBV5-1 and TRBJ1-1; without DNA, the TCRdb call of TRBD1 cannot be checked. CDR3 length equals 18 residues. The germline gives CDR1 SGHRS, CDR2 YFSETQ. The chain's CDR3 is CASSLGIFRGLIDTEAFF.

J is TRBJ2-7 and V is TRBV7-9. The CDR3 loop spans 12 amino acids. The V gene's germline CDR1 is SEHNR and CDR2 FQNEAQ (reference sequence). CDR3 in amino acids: CASSSDPYEQYF.

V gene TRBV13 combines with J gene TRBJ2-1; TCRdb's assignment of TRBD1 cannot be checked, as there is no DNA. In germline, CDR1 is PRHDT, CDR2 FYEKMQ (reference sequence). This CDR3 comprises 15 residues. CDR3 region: CASSFRQVYYNEQFF. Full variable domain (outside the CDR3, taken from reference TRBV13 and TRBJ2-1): AAGVIQSPRHLIKEKRETATLKCYPIPRHDTVYWYQQGPGQDPQFLISFYEKMQSDKGSIPDRFSAQQFSDYHSELNMSSLELGDSALYFCASSFRQVYYNEQFFGPGTRLTVL.

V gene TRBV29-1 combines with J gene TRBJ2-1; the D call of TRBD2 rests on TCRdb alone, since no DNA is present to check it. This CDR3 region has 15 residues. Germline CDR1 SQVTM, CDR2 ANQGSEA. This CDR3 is CSVELAGALGNEEFF.

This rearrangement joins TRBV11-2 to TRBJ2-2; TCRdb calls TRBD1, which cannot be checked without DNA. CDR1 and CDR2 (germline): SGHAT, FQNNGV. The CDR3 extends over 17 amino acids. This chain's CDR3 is CASSLANGGPGTGELFF. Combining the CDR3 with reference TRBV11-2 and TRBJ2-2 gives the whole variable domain EAGVAQSPRYKIIEKRQSVAFWCNPISGHATLYWYQQILGQGPKLLIQFQNNGVVDDSQLPKDRFSAERLKGVDSTLKIQPAKLEDSAVYLCASSLANGGPGTGELFFGEGSRLTVL.

The CDR3 sequence is CASGLVVTSGENPTQYF. V usage is TRBV12-5 and J usage is TRBJ2-3; TCRdb's D gene call, TRBD2, goes unchecked for lack of DNA. CDR3 length equals 17 residues. CDR1 LGHNT and CDR2 FRNRAP come from the germline V gene.

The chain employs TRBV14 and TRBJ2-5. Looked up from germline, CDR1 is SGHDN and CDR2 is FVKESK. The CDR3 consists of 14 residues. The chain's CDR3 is CASSQRLREETQYF.

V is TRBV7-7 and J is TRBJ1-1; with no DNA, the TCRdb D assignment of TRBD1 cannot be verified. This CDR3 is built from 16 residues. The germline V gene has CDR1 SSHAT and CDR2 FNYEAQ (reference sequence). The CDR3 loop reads CASSPYPGGWDTEAFF.

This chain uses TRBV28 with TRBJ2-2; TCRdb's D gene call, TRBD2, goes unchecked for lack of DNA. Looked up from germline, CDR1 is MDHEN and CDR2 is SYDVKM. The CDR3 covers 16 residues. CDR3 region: CASSFGLAGGIGELFF.

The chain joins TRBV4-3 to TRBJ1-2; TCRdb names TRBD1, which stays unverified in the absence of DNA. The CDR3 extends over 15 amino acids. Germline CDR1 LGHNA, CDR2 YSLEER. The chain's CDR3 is CASSQVEGANYGYTF.

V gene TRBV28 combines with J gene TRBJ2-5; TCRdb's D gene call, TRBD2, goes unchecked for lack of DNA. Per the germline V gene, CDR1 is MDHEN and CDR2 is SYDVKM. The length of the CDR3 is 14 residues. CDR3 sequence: CASTFFQRQETQYF. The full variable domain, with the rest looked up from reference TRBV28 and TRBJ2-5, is DVKVTQSSRYLVKRTGEKVFLECVQDMDHENMFWYRQDPGLGLRLIYFSYDVKMKEKGDIPEGYSVSREKKERFSLILESASTNQTSMYLCASTFFQRQETQYFGPGTRLLVL.

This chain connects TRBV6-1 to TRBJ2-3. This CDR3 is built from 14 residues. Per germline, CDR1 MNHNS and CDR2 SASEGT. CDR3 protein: CASSEARGTDTQYF.

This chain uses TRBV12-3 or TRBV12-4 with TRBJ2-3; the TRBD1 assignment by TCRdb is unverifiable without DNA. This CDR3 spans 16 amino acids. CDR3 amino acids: CASSFYGQHDTDTQYF.

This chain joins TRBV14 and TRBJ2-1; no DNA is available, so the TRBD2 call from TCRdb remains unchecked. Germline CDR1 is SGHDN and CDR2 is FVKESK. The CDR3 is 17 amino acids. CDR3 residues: CASSQLGLAGVYNEQFF.